This is a list of T cell receptor beta chains from one sample in a study of a mutant IDH1 vaccine in newly diagnosed glioma. The antigens for these receptors are not known. TCRdb's copy holds only in-frame clones and misses some; the assay was immunoSEQ multiplex PCR. The data show 57,000 or so clones, about 80% seen once. The material sequenced was PBMCs, taken from a glioma patient whose treatment included an IDH1 peptide vaccine. Every receptor here comes from a man aged 25-40 years with glioma. The CDR3 runs from the conserved cysteine through the conserved F or W. D genes are given only for firm matches. A clone size is listed for some rows: how often the clone was seen (once, few, many), or a class if it is expanded.

D,J,size,V,DNA,CDR3
.,TRBJ2-1,.,TRBV7-9,TGTGCCAGCAGCTCCCCTCGGCCCTACAACAATGAGCAGTTCTTC,CASSSPRPYNNEQFF
TRBD1,TRBJ2-7,.,TRBV29-1,TGCAGCGTTTACTCCGGGACAGAGGTCTCATACGAGCAGTACTTC,CSVYSGTEVSYEQYF
TRBD2,TRBJ2-1,.,TRBV18,TGTGCCAGCTCACGACGGACTAGCGGGGGGGCCAATGAGCAGTTCTTC,CASSRRTSGGANEQFF
TRBD2,TRBJ2-1,.,TRBV9,TGTGCCAGCAGCGCGGGGGGACTAGTGGTGAATGAGCAGTTCTTC,CASSAGGLVVNEQFF
.,TRBJ2-5,few,TRBV7-8,TGTGCCAGCAGCTCAGTTGTGACTAGGGGACAGGAGACCCAGTACTTC,CASSSVVTRGQETQYF
.,TRBJ2-1,.,TRBV29-1,TGCAGCGTTGAACTTGGGGGCCCCTACAATGAGCAGTTCTTC,CSVELGGPYNEQFF
.,TRBJ2-2,.,TRBV4-1,TGCGCCAGCAGCCAAGGTGGGGTCGGGGAGCTGTTTTTT,CASSQGGVGELFF
.,TRBJ2-1,.,TRBV18,TGTGCCAGCTCACAACTCGACAATGAGCAGTTCTTC,CASSQLDNEQFF
.,TRBJ2-7,.,TRBV4-1,TGCGCCAGCAGCCAAGAGGTCAGGAGCTCCTACGAGCAGTACTTC,CASSQEVRSSYEQYF
.,TRBJ2-3,.,TRBV5-4,TGTGCCAGCAGCTCAATAAATACGCAGTATTTT,CASSSINTQYF